Listed below are T cell receptor beta chains from one sample, sequenced in a study of cytomegalovirus exposure and HLA in healthy donors. Sequencing used immunoSEQ multiplex PCR; TCRdb keeps in-frame clones, though not all of them. The profile shows about 64,000 clones, approximately 70% of them singletons. The sequenced sample consisted of PBMCs. The receptors stem from a male donor in good health and CMV-seropositive. Both conserved end residues are part of each CDR3. A D gene is named only where the DNA matches it firmly. Size tells how often a clone was seen (once, few, many) or the class of an expanded clone, and some rows leave it out.

cdr3_aa: CASSLGTGDGYTF
cdr3_nt: TGTGCCAGCAGCTTAGGGACAGGGGATGGCTACACCTTC
d_call: TRBD1
clone_size: .
j_call: TRBJ1-2
v_call: TRBV11-2

cdr3_aa: CASSVGTGYEQYF
cdr3_nt: TGTGCCAGCAGCGTCGGGACAGGTTACGAGCAGTACTTC
d_call: TRBD1
clone_size: .
j_call: TRBJ2-7
v_call: TRBV7-7

cdr3_aa: CASSDPSGRGGETQYF
cdr3_nt: TGCGCCAGCAGCGACCCCAGCGGGAGGGGTGGAGAGACCCAGTACTTC
d_call: TRBD2
clone_size: .
j_call: TRBJ2-5
v_call: TRBV5-1

cdr3_aa: CASTPTGGRNGYTF
cdr3_nt: TGTGCCAGTACCCCGACAGGGGGCCGGAATGGCTACACCTTC
d_call: TRBD1
clone_size: .
j_call: TRBJ1-2
v_call: TRBV19

cdr3_aa: CATSLGLADTDTQYF
cdr3_nt: TGTGCCACCAGCCTTGGACTAGCGGACACAGATACGCAGTATTTT
d_call: TRBD2
clone_size: once
j_call: TRBJ2-3
v_call: TRBV15

cdr3_aa: CASSLRTYNEQFF
cdr3_nt: TGTGCCAGCAGCCTCCGGACTTACAATGAGCAGTTCTTC
d_call: .
clone_size: .
j_call: TRBJ2-1
v_call: TRBV5-6

cdr3_aa: CASSYPGTGGRAFF
cdr3_nt: TGTGCCAGCAGTTACCCCGGGACAGGGGGCAGGGCTTTCTTT
d_call: TRBD1
clone_size: few
j_call: TRBJ1-1
v_call: TRBV6-5

cdr3_aa: CASSQEQAGESTDTQYF
cdr3_nt: TGCGCCAGCAGCCAAGAGCAAGCCGGGGAAAGCACAGATACGCAGTATTTT
d_call: .
clone_size: once
j_call: TRBJ2-3
v_call: TRBV4-1

cdr3_aa: CASSPRTGKETQYF
cdr3_nt: TGTGCCAGTAGTCCACGGACAGGAAAAGAGACCCAGTACTTC
d_call: TRBD1
clone_size: .
j_call: TRBJ2-5
v_call: TRBV19

cdr3_aa: CASSQDTGNSPLHF
cdr3_nt: TGTGCCAGCAGCCAAGACACAGGGAATTCACCCCTCCACTTT
d_call: .
clone_size: .
j_call: TRBJ1-6
v_call: TRBV4-2